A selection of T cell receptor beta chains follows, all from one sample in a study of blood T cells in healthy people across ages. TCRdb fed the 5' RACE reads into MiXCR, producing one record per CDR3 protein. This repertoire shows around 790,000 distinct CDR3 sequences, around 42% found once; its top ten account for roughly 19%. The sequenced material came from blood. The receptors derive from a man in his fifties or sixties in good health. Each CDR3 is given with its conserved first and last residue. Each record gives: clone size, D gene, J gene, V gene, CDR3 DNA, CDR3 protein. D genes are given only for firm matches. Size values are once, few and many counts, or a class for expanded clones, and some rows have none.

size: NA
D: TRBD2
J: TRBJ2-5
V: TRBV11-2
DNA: TGTGCCAGCAGCCTGAGACTAGCGGGGCTCCAAGAGACCCAGTACTTC
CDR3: CASSLRLAGLQETQYF

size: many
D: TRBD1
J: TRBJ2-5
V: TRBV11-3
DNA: TGTGCCAGCAGCCCTTTCGGGACAGGGCGGGAGACCCAGTACTTC
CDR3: CASSPFGTGRETQYF

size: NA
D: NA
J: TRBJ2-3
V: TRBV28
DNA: TGTGCCAGCAGTATACCAGTGGGAGCGGGCACAGATACGCAGTATTTT
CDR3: CASSIPVGAGTDTQYF

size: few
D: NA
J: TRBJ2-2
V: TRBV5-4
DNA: TGTGCCAGCAGCTTGTCGCGGGGTCCCACCGGGGAGCTGTTTTTT
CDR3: CASSLSRGPTGELFF

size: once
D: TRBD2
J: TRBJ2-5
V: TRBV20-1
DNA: TGCAGTGCTTTTTCGGGACTAGCGGGGGACACGCACCAAGAGACCCAGTACTTC
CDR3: CSAFSGLAGDTHQETQYF

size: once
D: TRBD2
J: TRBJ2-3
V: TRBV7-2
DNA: TGTGCCAGCAGCTGGGACCGGGGGGGGCAAGCTCGCACAGATACGCGGTATTTT
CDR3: CASSWDRGGQARTDTRYF

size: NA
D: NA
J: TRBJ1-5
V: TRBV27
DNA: TGTGCCAGCAGTTTCAGACCTAGCAATCAGCCCCAGCATTTT
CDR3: CASSFRPSNQPQHF

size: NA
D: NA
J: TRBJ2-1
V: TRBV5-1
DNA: TGCGCCAGCACTCTCTCAGCGGGGACAACTTACAATGAGCAGTTCTTC
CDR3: CASTLSAGTTYNEQFF

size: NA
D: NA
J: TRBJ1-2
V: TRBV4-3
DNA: TGCGCCAGCAGCCAAGACCGAGGTCGGGCCTATGGCTACACCTTC
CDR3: CASSQDRGRAYGYTF

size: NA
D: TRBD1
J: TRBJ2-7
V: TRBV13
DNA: TGTGCCAGCAGCACAACACCAAGGACAGGGGGCGAGCAGTACTTC
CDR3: CASSTTPRTGGEQYF

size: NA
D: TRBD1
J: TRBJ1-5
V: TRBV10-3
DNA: TGTGCCATCAGTCCCGGGACAGGGGTACAGCCCCAGCATTTT
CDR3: CAISPGTGVQPQHF

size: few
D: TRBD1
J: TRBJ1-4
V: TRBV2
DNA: TGTGCCAGCACGATACGGACAGGGGAGGGTGAAAAACTGTTTTTT
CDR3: CASTIRTGEGEKLFF

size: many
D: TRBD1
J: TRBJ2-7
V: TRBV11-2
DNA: TGTGCCAGCAGCTTAGCAGGGGGCGTCACCTACGAGCAGTACTTC
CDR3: CASSLAGGVTYEQYF

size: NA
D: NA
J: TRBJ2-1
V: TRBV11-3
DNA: TGTGCCAGCAGCTTGGGACTCAGCAATGAGCAGTTCTTC
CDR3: CASSLGLSNEQFF

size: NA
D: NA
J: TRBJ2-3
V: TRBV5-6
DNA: TGTGCCACCTTTCTGAGAGCTAGGGGAGATACGCAGTATTTT
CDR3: CATFLRARGDTQYF

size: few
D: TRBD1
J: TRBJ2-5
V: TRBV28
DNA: TGTGCCAGCAGCACAGAGACAGGGCCGGGAAAGACCCAGTACTTC
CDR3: CASSTETGPGKTQYF

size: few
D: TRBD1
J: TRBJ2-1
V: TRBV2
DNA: TGTGCCAGCGCGGGACAGGGTAACAATGAGCAGTTCTTC
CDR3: CASAGQGNNEQFF

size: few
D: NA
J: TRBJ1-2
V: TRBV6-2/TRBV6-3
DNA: TGTGCCAGCCGAGAGAGTATCTATGGCTACACCTTC
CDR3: CASRESIYGYTF

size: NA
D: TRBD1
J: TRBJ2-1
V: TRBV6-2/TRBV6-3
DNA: TGTGCCAGCAGTCTTCATCGACAGGGGGCCAACAATGAGCAGTTCTTC
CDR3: CASSLHRQGANNEQFF

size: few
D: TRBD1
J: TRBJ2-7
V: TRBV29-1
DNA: TGCAGCGTTGCAGGGGGCAGGTACAATGAGCAGTACTTC
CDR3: CSVAGGRYNEQYF

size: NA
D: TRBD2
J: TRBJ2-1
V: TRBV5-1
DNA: TGCGCCAGCAGCCACGGGGGGAACTACAATGAGCAGTTCTTC
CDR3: CASSHGGNYNEQFF

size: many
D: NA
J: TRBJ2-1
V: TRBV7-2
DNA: TGTGCCAGCAGCTTAGTGGGGGGCGGCACCTACAATGAGCAGTTCTTC
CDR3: CASSLVGGGTYNEQFF

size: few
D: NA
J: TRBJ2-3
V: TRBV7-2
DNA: TGTGCCAGCAGCTCCCGAGTCGATACGCAGTATTTT
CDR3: CASSSRVDTQYF

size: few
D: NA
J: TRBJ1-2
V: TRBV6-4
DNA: TGTGCCAGCAGTGACTCCGGCTCCTATGGCTACACCTTC
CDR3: CASSDSGSYGYTF

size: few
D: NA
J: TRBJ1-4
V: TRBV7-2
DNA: TGTGCCAGCAGCCTCGGGAAGGGTCTTAATGAAAAACTGTTTTTT
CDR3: CASSLGKGLNEKLFF

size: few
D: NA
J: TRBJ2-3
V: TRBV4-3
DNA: TGCGCCAGCAGCCAAGATCGTCTGAGGAAAACGCAGTATTTT
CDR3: CASSQDRLRKTQYF

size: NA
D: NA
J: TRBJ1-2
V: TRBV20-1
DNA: TGCAGTGCTAGAGCTAGTACCTATGGCTACACCTTC
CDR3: CSARASTYGYTF

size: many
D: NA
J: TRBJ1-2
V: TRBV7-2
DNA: TGTGCCAGCAGCCCCGACAGTAACTATGGCTACACCTTC
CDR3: CASSPDSNYGYTF

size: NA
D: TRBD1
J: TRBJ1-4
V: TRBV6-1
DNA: TGTGCCAGCAGGAGGGGGCGAGCTAATGAAAAACTGTTTTTT
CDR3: CASRRGRANEKLFF

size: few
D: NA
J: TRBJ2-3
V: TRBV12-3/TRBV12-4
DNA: TGTGCCAGCAGTTTATCTGTTTGGGGCAAAACTAGCACAGATACGCAGTATTTT
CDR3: CASSLSVWGKTSTDTQYF

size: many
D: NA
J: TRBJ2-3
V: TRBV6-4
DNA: TGTGCCAGCAGTGACACTAGCACAGATACGCAGTATTTT
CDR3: CASSDTSTDTQYF

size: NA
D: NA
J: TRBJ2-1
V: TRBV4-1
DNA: TGCGCCAGCAGCCCCTATGCCGGGACAAGGAACAATGAGCAGTTCTTC
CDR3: CASSPYAGTRNNEQFF

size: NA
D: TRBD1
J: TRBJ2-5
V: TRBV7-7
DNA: TGTGCCAGCAGCTTCCGGACAGGGCGGCAAGAGACCCAGTACTTC
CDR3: CASSFRTGRQETQYF

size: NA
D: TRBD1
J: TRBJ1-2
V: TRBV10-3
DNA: TGTGCCGTCAGTGAACAAAGACAGGGTAGGGGTGGCTACACCTTC
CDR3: CAVSEQRQGRGGYTF

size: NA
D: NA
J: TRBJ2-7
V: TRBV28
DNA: TGTGCCAGCAGTTTTAACTCCCCGATCGAGCAGTACTTC
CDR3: CASSFNSPIEQYF